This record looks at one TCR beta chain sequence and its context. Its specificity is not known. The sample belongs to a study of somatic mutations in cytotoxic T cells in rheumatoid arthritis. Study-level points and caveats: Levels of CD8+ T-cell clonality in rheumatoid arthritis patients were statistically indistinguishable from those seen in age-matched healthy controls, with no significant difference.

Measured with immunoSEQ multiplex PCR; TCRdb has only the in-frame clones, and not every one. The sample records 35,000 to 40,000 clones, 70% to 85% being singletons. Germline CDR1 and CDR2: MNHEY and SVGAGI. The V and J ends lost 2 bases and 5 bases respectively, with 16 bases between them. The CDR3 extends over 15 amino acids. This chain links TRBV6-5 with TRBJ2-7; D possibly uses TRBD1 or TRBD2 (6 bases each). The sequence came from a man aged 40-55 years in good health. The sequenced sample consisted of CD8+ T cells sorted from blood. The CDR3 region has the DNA TGTGCCAGCAGTTACCCGGGGGCAGTTATCAACGAGCAGTACTTC. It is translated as CASSYPGAVINEQYF.